The clone carrying this T cell receptor (beta chain) showed up just a few times. The material for each subset, its genomic DNA, was split evenly across several immunoSEQ plates. Authors' data handling: Owing to the provision of junction-only sequences devoid of quality scores by immunoSEQ, filtering differed. Profiling relied on immunoSEQ multiplex PCR, and the TCRdb table lists in-frame clones only, not all of them. That table furnishes V, J and clone size, whereas the DNA furnished D and trimming. The table has around 450,000 clones, roughly 77% seen once; the top ten hold 13%. This sample stems from a study of shared clonotypes between healthy human individuals. The sample comprised PBMCs. This receptor was taken from a woman in her thirties or forties in good health. Some clones in this sample may be carry-over from other donors' samples.

DNA of the CDR3: TGTGCCAGCAGTGGAGGGACAGTCACTGAAGCTTTCTTT. It specifies CASSGGTVTEAFF. This chain uses TRBV6-5 with TRBJ1-1, with 7 bases aligning to TRBD1. Germline loops: CDR1 MNHEY, CDR2 SVGAGI. Losses at the gene ends were 5 bases for V and 4 bases for J; bases not matched to a gene: 4. The CDR3 runs 13 residues.